The rows below give T cell receptor beta chains drawn from one sample of a study of cytomegalovirus exposure and HLA in healthy donors. TCRdb's copy holds only in-frame clones and misses some; the assay was immunoSEQ multiplex PCR. The table includes about 69,000 clones, more than 75% detected once. Sequences were obtained from PBMCs. Receptors were obtained from a man between 18 and 29 years old in good health and CMV-seronegative. The CDR3 runs from the conserved cysteine through the conserved F or W. The D gene is left open where the match is weak. Some rows mark clone size as missing; the rest say once, few, many or name a class of expanded clone.

v_call	j_call	d_call	clone_size	cdr3_nt	cdr3_aa
TRBV28	TRBJ2-7	TRBD1	.	TGTGCCAGCAGTTCCCTCGGGACAGGGAATACCTACGAGCAGTACTTC	CASSSLGTGNTYEQYF
TRBV14	TRBJ2-1	TRBD2	few	TGTGCCAGCAGCCGAAGCGGGGGGGCTTTTAATGAGCAGTTCTTC	CASSRSGGAFNEQFF
TRBV5-1	TRBJ2-6	.	.	TGCGCCAGCAGCTTTTGGGGCAGGACCTCTGGGGCCAACGTCCTGACTTTC	CASSFWGRTSGANVLTF
TRBV11-3	TRBJ2-1	TRBD1	.	TGTGCCAGCAGCTCGGGTCAGACAGGGGCCGATGAGCAGTTCTTC	CASSSGQTGADEQFF
TRBV4-1	TRBJ1-1	TRBD1	few	TGCGCCAGCAGCCAAGTCTCAGGGGGCACTGAAGCTTTCTTT	CASSQVSGGTEAFF
TRBV28	TRBJ1-2	.	.	TGTGCCAGCAGCAGTACAGGGACACCTAACTATGGCTACACCTTC	CASSSTGTPNYGYTF
TRBV2	TRBJ2-6	.	.	TGTGCCAGCAGTGAAACCAGGGCTGGGGCCAACGTCCTGACTTTC	CASSETRAGANVLTF
TRBV4-2	TRBJ1-6	TRBD1	.	TGTGCCAGCAGCCAACGGGGACAGGGAAATTCACCCCTCCACTTT	CASSQRGQGNSPLHF
TRBV2	TRBJ1-5	.	.	TGTGCCAGCAGTGTTCGGGTGAATCAGCCCCAGCATTTT	CASSVRVNQPQHF
TRBV18	TRBJ1-5	TRBD1	.	TGTGCCAGCTCACCACCTCCCCGACAGGGAAGTAATCAGCCCCAGCATTTT	CASSPPPRQGSNQPQHF
TRBV7-8	TRBJ1-2	.	.	TGTGCCAGCAGCTTAGGGTCAGGGCGGAGTGGCTACACCTTC	CASSLGSGRSGYTF
TRBV28	TRBJ1-5	TRBD1	.	TGTGCCAGCAGTGTACAGGGGGGGGTACAGCCCCAGCATTTT	CASSVQGGVQPQHF
TRBV9	TRBJ2-2	.	.	TGTGCCAGCAGCGTAGCGACAGCGAACACCGGGGAGCTGTTTTTT	CASSVATANTGELFF
TRBV11-2	TRBJ2-1	.	.	TGTGCCAGCAGCCCACAGCGAGGGGGGGGCTACAATGAGCAGTTCTTC	CASSPQRGGGYNEQFF
TRBV29-1	TRBJ1-1	TRBD1	.	TGCAGCGTCAAAGGGGGCGTCATGAACACTGAAGCTTTCTTT	CSVKGGVMNTEAFF
TRBV6-4	TRBJ1-5	.	.	TGTGCCAGCAGTGACAATGGTTCTGTTGTGGCAGGAGGGAGCCAGCCCCAGCATTTT	CASSDNGSVVAGGSQPQHF
TRBV28	TRBJ1-2	.	.	TGTGCCAGCAGCCTGGGGCAGCAGAATGGCTACACCTTC	CASSLGQQNGYTF
TRBV6-1	TRBJ1-6	TRBD1	.	TGTGCCAGCAGTGAAGGGACAGGCTCTTCACCCCTCCACTTT	CASSEGTGSSPLHF
TRBV5-5	TRBJ1-2	TRBD1	.	TGTGCCAGCAGCTTTAGGGGACAGGGGAACTATGGCTACACCTTC	CASSFRGQGNYGYTF
TRBV25-1	TRBJ2-1	TRBD2	.	TGTGCCAGCAGGAGCCGACTAGCGGGTTCGTACAATGAGCAGTTCTTC	CASRSRLAGSYNEQFF
TRBV10-3	TRBJ1-4	.	.	TGTGCCATCAGTGAGGGGGCAGGGGAACTGTTTTTT	CAISEGAGELFF
TRBV18	TRBJ1-5	TRBD1	.	TGTGCCAGCTCACCGTCCATCCGTGACAGGGCTGATCAGCCCCAGCATTTT	CASSPSIRDRADQPQHF
TRBV6-5	TRBJ2-5	.	.	TGTGCCAGCAGGGGCTTGGAGACCCAGTACTTC	CASRGLETQYF
TRBV6-1	TRBJ1-1	.	.	TGTGCTAGCAGTGAAGATGTAGGGGGATACACTGAAGCTTTCTTT	CASSEDVGGYTEAFF
TRBV5-4	TRBJ2-3	TRBD2	.	TGTGCCAGCAGCTTCCCTGGGCGGGGGTTCGATACGCAGTATTTT	CASSFPGRGFDTQYF
TRBV7-2	TRBJ2-3	TRBD1	.	TGTGCCAGCAGCTTAGATCGACAGGGTACAGATACGCAGTATTTT	CASSLDRQGTDTQYF